These 27 T cell receptor beta chains share one sample of origin, sequenced in a study of yellow fever vaccine responses in identical twins (dated by TCRdb to the late 2010s). Library preparation employed RT-PCR. The instrument given in TCRdb is Illumina HiSeq 2500. TCRdb reran the public reads through fastp at Q25 and MiXCR, keeping productive beta chains. Rows are unified per CDR3 protein, each entry keeping the most common DNA and genes. The sample profile shows tens of thousands of distinct CDR3 sequences; under 80% of them were found once. The ten largest clones represent around 4.8% of the sample. The sample here was T cells from blood (PBMCs), unsorted or a sorted subset (not recorded which), taken before or after yellow fever vaccination (not recorded which). The receptors were sampled from a woman younger than 35 who received the yellow fever vaccine. Donor details come from another sample of the same person, matched by shared clones.

This chain uses TRBV2 with TRBJ2-2; 9 bases are a match to TRBD2. The CDR3 spans 13 residues. V trimming: 8 bases; J trimming: 5 bases; junction bases outside the gene matches: 3. Germline V gives CDR1 SNHLY, CDR2 FYNNEI. CDR3 in amino acids: CASRLAVTGELFF. For the CDR3, the DNA is TGTGCCAGCCGACTAGCGGTGACCGGGGAGCTGTTTTTT.

The chain is built from TRBV29-1 and TRBJ2-1; 8 bases align to TRBD2. V lost 1 base, J lost 0 bases, and 5 bases stayed unmatched. The CDR3 contains 16 residues. CDR1 and CDR2 (germline): SQVTM, ANQGSEA. CDR3 region: CSVEGGSGSSYNEQFF. The CDR3 nucleotides are TGCAGCGTTGAAGGGGGGAGCGGGAGCTCCTACAATGAGCAGTTCTTC.

For the CDR3, the DNA is TGTGCCAGCAGCGCCTCAGGGTTTCTCGCCACTGAAGCTTTCTTT. This sequence encodes CASSASGFLATEAFF. The chain employs TRBV7-6 and TRBJ1-1, with a possible D match to TRBD1 (5 bases). Trimming left V 5 bases short and J 4 bases short, with 17 bases between. The length of the CDR3 is 15 residues. Germline loops: CDR1 SGHVS, CDR2 FNYEAQ.

This clonotype has a handful of counts. The chain links TRBV4-3 to TRBJ2-7; either TRBD1 or TRBD2 may supply D (5 bases each). The germline V and J ends were trimmed by 4 bases and 3 bases, with 19 bases remaining between them. This CDR3 is 16 amino acids long. CDR1 and CDR2 from the germline V gene are LGHNA and YSLEER. The CDR3 loop reads CASSPQAGTGYYEQYF. CDR3 bases: TGCGCCAGCAGCCCCCAGGCAGGGACCGGGTACTACGAGCAGTACTTC.

The V and J genes are TRBV10-3 and TRBJ1-5; a possible D gene is TRBD1 (6 bases). Germline-derived CDR1 and CDR2 are ENHRY and SYGVKD. Trimming took off 6 bases at V and 6 bases at J, with 12 bases between the two ends. The CDR3 totals 13 residues. The CDR3 here is CAIRNRDTQPQHF. The CDR3 DNA reads TGTGCCATCAGAAACAGGGATACTCAGCCCCAGCATTTT.

This clonotype occurred a few times. This sequence joins TRBV11-2 and TRBJ2-2, with TRBD1 matching 10 bases. V lost 5 bases, J lost 5 bases, and 8 bases stayed unmatched. Germline loops: CDR1 SGHAT, CDR2 FQNNGV. The CDR3 length is 16 residues. The CDR3: CASSRSPGQGTGELFF. In nucleotides, the CDR3 is TGTGCCAGCAGCCGCTCGCCGGGACAGGGGACCGGGGAGCTGTTTTTT.

The J gene is TRBJ2-3, the V gene TRBV29-1, with D perhaps TRBD1 (5 bases). V lost 5 bases to trimming and J lost 6 bases, with 18 bases between them. Germline loops: CDR1 SQVTM, CDR2 ANQGSEA. The CDR3 consists of 14 residues. The DNA for the CDR3 is TGCAGCGTTCCAGATTCAGGGTCTCTGGATACGCAGTATTTT. Its protein is CSVPDSGSLDTQYF.

CDR3 DNA sequence: TGTGCCAGCAGCATCGGACTAGCGGGAGGTAGAGAGACCCAGTACTTC. Translating gives CASSIGLAGGRETQYF. The chain combines TRBV11-3 with TRBJ2-5, with TRBD2 identical over 14 bases. Germline loops: CDR1 SGHNT, CDR2 YENEEA. J gave up 4 bases and V 5 bases, and 6 bases lay outside the gene matches. The CDR3 is 16 residues long.

CDR3 sequence reads: CASSPGTQRRNTEAFF. CDR3 DNA: TGTGCCAGCTCACCAGGGACGCAAAGGAGGAACACTGAAGCTTTCTTT. The chain uses TRBV18 and TRBJ1-1, with D possibly matching TRBD1 (5 bases). Trimming stripped 2 bases from V and 1 base from J, with 14 bases between. The CDR3 consists of 16 residues. CDR1 is KGHSH, CDR2 LQKENI, per germline.

The V gene is TRBV11-3, the J gene TRBJ2-2; no definite D call. Trimming removed 1 base from V and 2 bases from J, with 5 bases in between. Germline V gene sequence: CDR1 SGHNT, CDR2 YENEEA. The CDR3 contains 14 residues. The CDR3 sequence: CASSLVSNTGELFF. CDR3 DNA: TGTGCCAGCAGCTTAGTGTCCAACACCGGGGAGCTGTTTTTT.

This clonotype was observed a handful of times. V gene TRBV10-3 combines with J gene TRBJ1-1; D is possibly TRBD1 (6 bases). Trimming left V 4 bases short and J 1 base short, with 10 bases between. Germline CDR1 reads ENHRY; CDR2 reads SYGVKD. This CDR3 comprises 14 residues. In DNA form, the CDR3 reads TGTGCCATCAGTGCAGGGGACCAGAACACTGAAGCTTTCTTT. Translating gives CAISAGDQNTEAFF.

The chain links TRBV21-1 to TRBJ2-1; no DNA check was done on the table's D call, TRBD2. TRBV21-1 is termed a pseudogene. CDR3 length: 17 amino acids. CDR3 sequence (DNA): TGTGCCAGCAGCAAAGGGGGCCTAGCGGGGGGAAGTAATGAGCAGTTCTTC. Protein sequence: CASSKGGLAGGSNEQFF.

CDR3 loop: CASSLDSLSGNTIYF. The CDR3 region has the DNA TGCGCCAGCAGCCTGGACAGCCTCTCTGGAAACACCATATATTTT. V and J are TRBV5-1 and TRBJ1-3, with D perhaps matching TRBD1 (6 bases). V lost 4 bases and J lost 0, with 11 bases in between. CDR3 size: 15 residues. Germline V CDR1 and CDR2: SGHRS, YFSETQ.

The V call is TRBV6-6, the J call TRBJ1-2; D remains ambiguous. Trimming cost V 2 bases and J 2 bases, with 6 bases left between them. From germline, CDR1 is MNHNY and CDR2 SVGAGI (reference sequence). This CDR3 spans 13 amino acids. The CDR3 DNA reads as TGTGCCAGCAGTTACCGGCAGAACTATGGCTACACCTTC. Translating gives CASSYRQNYGYTF.

The chain joins TRBV2 to TRBJ2-1, with 8 bases that match TRBD1. The CDR3 extends over 17 amino acids. Germline V lookup: CDR1 SNHLY, CDR2 FYNNEI. The V and J ends lost 6 bases and 9 bases, in that order; junction bases with no gene match: 19. CDR3 in amino acids: CASRENRGEGTRVEQFF. The CDR3 bases are TGTGCCAGCAGGGAAAACAGGGGGGAAGGGACAAGGGTTGAGCAGTTCTTC.

This chain uses TRBV5-1 with TRBJ1-4, with D perhaps matching TRBD1 (6 bases). This CDR3 region has 16 residues. In germline, CDR1 is SGHRS, CDR2 YFSETQ. V was clipped by 3 bases and J by 4 bases, with 16 bases between them. Here the CDR3 DNA reads TGCGCCAGCAGCTGGGGAGGGGGGGCAAATAATGAAAAACTGTTTTTT. Amino acids: CASSWGGGANNEKLFF. Using reference TRBV5-1 and TRBJ1-4 for the parts outside the CDR3, the full variable domain is KAGVTQTPRYLIKTRGQQVTLSCSPISGHRSVSWYQQTPGQGLQFLFEYFSETQRNKGNFPGRFSGRQFSNSRSEMNVSTLELGDSALYLCASSWGGGANNEKLFFGSGTQLSVL.

J is TRBJ1-5 and V is TRBV28, with D unclear. Trimming removed 6 bases from V and 0 bases from J, with 18 bases in between. Germline CDR1 and CDR2: MDHEN and SYDVKM. The CDR3 runs 17 residues. CDR3 coding DNA: TGTGCCAGCAGGAACCCTGATGGCCGTATTAGCAATCAGCCCCAGCATTTT. This encodes CASRNPDGRISNQPQHF.

This chain connects TRBV10-3 to TRBJ1-2, with D uncertain. Germline CDR1 is ENHRY and CDR2 is SYGVKD. V was trimmed by 7 bases and J by 5 bases, leaving 14 bases between them. This CDR3 comprises 13 residues. CDR3 region: CAITTRLGYGYTF. For the CDR3, the DNA is TGTGCCATCACCACTAGGTTGGGGTATGGCTACACCTTC.

This clonotype was picked up one time. The gene calls are TRBV29-1 and TRBJ2-7; no clear D gene. From germline, CDR1 is SQVTM and CDR2 ANQGSEA. The CDR3 totals 11 residues. With 4 bases removed from V and 2 bases from J, the gap between germline ends came to 6 bases. The CDR3 nucleotides read TGCAGCGTTGCCGGAGCCTACGAGCAGTACTTC. It translates to CSVAGAYEQYF.

V gene TRBV18 combines with J gene TRBJ2-1; 7 bases match TRBD2. CDR3 size: 19 residues. Germline loops: CDR1 KGHSH, CDR2 LQKENI. V lost 3 bases to trimming and J lost 0 bases; unmatched junction nucleotides: 14. The CDR3 region has the DNA TGTGCCAGCTCACCGAGGGACTACACCCGATTCAGCTCCTACAATGAGCAGTTCTTC. It translates to CASSPRDYTRFSSYNEQFF. Full variable domain (rest looked up from reference TRBV18 and TRBJ2-1): NAGVMQNPRHLVRRRGQEARLRCSPMKGHSHVYWYRQLPEEGLKFMVYLQKENIIDESGMPKERFSAEFPKEGPSILRIQQVVRGDSAAYFCASSPRDYTRFSSYNEQFFGPGTRLTVL.

The rearrangement joins TRBV4-3 to TRBJ2-1; 7 nucleotides agree with TRBD1. The V segment lost 0 bases and the J segment 3 bases; nucleotides outside the gene matches: 5. The V gene's germline CDR1 is LGHNA and CDR2 YSLEER. The CDR3 contains 16 residues. The CDR3 nucleotides read TGCGCCAGCAGCCAAGATAGACAGGGTCTCTACAATGAGCAGTTCTTC. It translates to CASSQDRQGLYNEQFF.

The rearrangement joins TRBV7-9 to TRBJ2-7, with D unclear. The germline gives CDR1 SEHNR, CDR2 FQNEAQ (reference sequence). The CDR3 runs 12 residues. Trimming removed 0 bases at V and 4 bases at J, with 4 bases between. CDR3 in amino acids: CASSLAAYEQYF. CDR3 DNA sequence: TGTGCCAGCAGCTTAGCTGCTTACGAGCAGTACTTC.

This clonotype was detected a few times. CDR3: CSVWGLAFSYEQYV. In nucleotides, the CDR3 is TGCAGCGTTTGGGGACTAGCGTTTTCCTACGAGCAGTACGTC. The gene calls are TRBV29-1 and TRBJ2-7; 10 nucleotides match TRBD2. Germline lookup yields CDR1 SQVTM and CDR2 ANQGSEA. Trimming removed 5 bases from V and 1 base from J; junction bases left unmatched: 5. The CDR3 length is 14 residues.

The V and J genes are TRBV6-1 and TRBJ2-4; no definite D call. This CDR3 comprises 14 residues. Germline CDR1 MNHNS, CDR2 SASEGT. Trimming left V 5 bases short and J 4 bases short, with 12 bases between. The CDR3 region has the DNA TGTGCCAGCAGTACCGGCCGGAAGAAAAACATTCAGTACTTC. Encoded protein: CASSTGRKKNIQYF.

The chain combines TRBV15 with TRBJ1-1, with D tentatively TRBD1 (5 bases). CDR1 is LNHNV and CDR2 is YYDKDF in the germline V gene (reference sequence). Trimming shortened V by 8 bases and J by 4 bases, and 14 bases separated the two germline ends. This CDR3 has 13 amino acids. CDR3 nucleotides: TGTGCCACCCTCAGGGCCCGGGGCACTGAAGCTTTCTTT. Residues: CATLRARGTEAFF. Variable domain in full (rest from reference TRBV15 and TRBJ1-1): DAMVIQNPRYQVTQFGKPVTLSCSQTLNHNVMYWYQQKSSQAPKLLFHYYDKDFNNEADTPDNFQSRRPNTSFCFLDIRSPGLGDTAMYLCATLRARGTEAFFGQGTRLTVV.

This clonotype turned up a few times. V gene TRBV29-1 combines with J gene TRBJ2-1; D is undetermined. From germline, CDR1 is SQVTM and CDR2 ANQGSEA. V lost 3 bases and J lost 4, with 7 bases in between. The CDR3 runs 12 residues. In DNA form, the CDR3 reads TGCAGCGTTGACGTCATGTACAATGAGCAGTTCTTC. Protein sequence: CSVDVMYNEQFF.

The V call is TRBV29-1, the J call TRBJ2-5; TRBD2 agrees at 8 bases. V shed 3 bases, J shed 2 bases, and the junction held 8 bases outside the gene matches. The CDR3 has 15 residues. From germline, CDR1 is SQVTM and CDR2 ANQGSEA. DNA for the CDR3: TGCAGCGTTGAGGGTCAACGGGGGGGTCAAGAGACCCAGTACTTC. Its protein product is CSVEGQRGGQETQYF.